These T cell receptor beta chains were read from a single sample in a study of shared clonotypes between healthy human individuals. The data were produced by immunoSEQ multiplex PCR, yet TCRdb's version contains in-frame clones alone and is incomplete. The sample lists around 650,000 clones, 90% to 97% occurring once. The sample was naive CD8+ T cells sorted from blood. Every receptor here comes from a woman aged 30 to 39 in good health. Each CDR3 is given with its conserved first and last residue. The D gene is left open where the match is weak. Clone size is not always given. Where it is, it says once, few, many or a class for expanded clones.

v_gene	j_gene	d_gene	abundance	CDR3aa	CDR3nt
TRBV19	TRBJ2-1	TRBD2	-	CASSPWTSGTLNEQFF	TGTGCCAGTAGTCCCTGGACTAGCGGGACCCTCAATGAGCAGTTCTTC
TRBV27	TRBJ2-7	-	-	CASSPQGMGYEQYF	TGTGCCAGCAGTCCTCAGGGGATGGGCTACGAGCAGTACTTC
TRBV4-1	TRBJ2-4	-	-	CASSQVRERKLDIQYF	TGCGCCAGCAGCCAAGTCCGGGAGCGCAAGTTGGACATTCAGTACTTC
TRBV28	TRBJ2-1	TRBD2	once	CASSLLAGAYNEQFF	TGTGCCAGCAGTCTTTTAGCGGGAGCTTACAATGAGCAGTTCTTC
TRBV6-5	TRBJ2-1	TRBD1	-	CASSYHNRGNEQFF	TGTGCCAGCAGTTACCACAACAGGGGAAATGAGCAGTTCTTC
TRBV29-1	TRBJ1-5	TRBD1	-	CSVGQGAQPQHF	TGCAGCGTAGGACAGGGGGCTCAGCCCCAGCATTTT
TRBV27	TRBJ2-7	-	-	CASSLSSSVNYEQYF	TGTGCCAGCAGTTTATCGTCTAGCGTGAATTACGAGCAGTACTTC
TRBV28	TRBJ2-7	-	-	CASSLTLSRSSYEQYF	TGTGCCAGCAGTCTAACTCTCAGTAGGAGCTCCTACGAGCAGTACTTC
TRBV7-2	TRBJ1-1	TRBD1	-	CASSYGDSPSLGAFF	TGTGCCAGCAGCTACGGGGACAGCCCCTCTCTTGGAGCTTTCTTT
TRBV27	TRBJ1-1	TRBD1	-	CASSLTAPGQGRNEAFF	TGTGCCAGCAGTTTAACGGCCCCGGGACAGGGAAGAAATGAAGCTTTCTTT
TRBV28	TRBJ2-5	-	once	CASRYPSGGEETQYF	TGTGCCAGCAGATACCCCTCCGGGGGCGAAGAGACCCAGTACTTC
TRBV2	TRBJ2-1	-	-	CASSESWAVKDEQFF	TGTGCCAGCAGTGAAAGTTGGGCGGTTAAGGATGAGCAGTTCTTC
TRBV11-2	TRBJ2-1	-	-	CASSWDSYNEQFF	TGTGCCAGCAGTTGGGACTCCTACAATGAGCAGTTCTTC
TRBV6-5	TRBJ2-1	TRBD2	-	CASNPGLAGVEQFF	TGTGCCAGCAACCCGGGACTAGCGGGAGTAGAGCAGTTCTTC
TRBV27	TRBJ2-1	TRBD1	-	CASSQTGLYNEQFF	TGTGCCAGCAGTCAGACAGGGCTGTACAATGAGCAGTTCTTC
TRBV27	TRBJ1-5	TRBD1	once	CASSHRQGNQPQHF	TGTGCCAGCAGCCACCGACAGGGTAATCAGCCCCAGCATTTT
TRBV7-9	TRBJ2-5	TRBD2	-	CASSLGLAGALDF	TGTGCCAGCAGCTTAGGACTAGCGGGTGCTCTCGACTTC
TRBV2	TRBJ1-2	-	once	CASRATVDYGYTF	TGTGCCAGCAGGGCGACAGTGGACTATGGCTACACCTTC
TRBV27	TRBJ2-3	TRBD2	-	CASSQFWSGANTDTQYF	TGTGCCAGCAGCCAGTTTTGGAGCGGGGCCAACACAGATACGCAGTATTTT
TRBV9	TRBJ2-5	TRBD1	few	CASSVEGTGPGETQYF	TGTGCCAGCAGCGTAGAGGGGACAGGGCCGGGAGAGACCCAGTACTTC
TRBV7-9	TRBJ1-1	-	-	CASSFLSEAFF	TGTGCCAGCAGCTTTTTATCCGAAGCTTTCTTT
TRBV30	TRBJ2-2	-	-	CAWSEGRNTGELFF	TGTGCCTGGAGTGAGGGACGGAACACCGGGGAGCTGTTTTTT
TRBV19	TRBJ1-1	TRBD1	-	CASSITGVRTEAFF	TGTGCCAGTAGTATTACAGGGGTCAGAACTGAAGCTTTCTTT
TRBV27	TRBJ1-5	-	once	CASGEGYQPQHF	TGTGCCAGTGGAGAGGGGTATCAGCCCCAGCATTTT
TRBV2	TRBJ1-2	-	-	CASRLETLRAAHKRRGYTF	TGTGCCAGCAGACTAGAGACTCTGAGGGCAGCCCATAAGCGGCGTGGCTACACCTTC
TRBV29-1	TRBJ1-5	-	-	CSVGLGGQPQHF	TGCAGCGTTGGTCTTGGTGGTCAGCCCCAGCATTTT
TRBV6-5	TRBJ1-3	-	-	CASRGGYGNTIYF	TGTGCCAGCAGGGGGGGGTACGGAAACACCATATATTTT
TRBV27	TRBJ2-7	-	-	CASSLQGAYEQYF	TGTGCCAGCAGTTTACAGGGCGCCTACGAGCAGTACTTC
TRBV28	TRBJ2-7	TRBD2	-	CASSPGLAGYEQYF	TGTGCCAGCAGTCCGGGACTAGCGGGCTACGAGCAGTACTTC
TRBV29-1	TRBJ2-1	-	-	CSVYESYNEQFF	TGCAGCGTGTATGAATCGTACAATGAGCAGTTCTTC